What follows are 8 T cell receptor beta chains derived from one specimen sequenced in a study of T-cell memory formation after mild COVID-19. TCRdb re-called the 5' RACE reads through MiXCR, storing one row per CDR3 protein. The data contain over 250,000 distinct CDR3 sequences, 15% to 20% of them singletons. Sequenced sample: PBMCs or a T cell subset sorted from them (not recorded which). Source of these receptors: a man between 18 and 35 years old who had mild COVID-19 (a few samples of this study predate the infection). Cell type and time point are not known.

This sequence joins TRBV6-5 and TRBJ2-5; tentative D call: TRBD1 (6 bases). The germline gives CDR1 MNHEY, CDR2 SVGAGI. Trimming removed 0 bases from V and 2 bases from J, with 10 bases in between. This CDR3 contains 15 residues. CDR3 residues: CASSYSGGTQETQYF. The CDR3 DNA is TGTGCCAGCAGTTACTCAGGGGGTACACAAGAGACCCAGTACTTC.

This chain links TRBV7-2 with TRBJ2-5, with D possibly being TRBD2 (5 bases). V lost 4 bases and J lost 5, with 11 bases in between. This CDR3 is 13 amino acids long. CDR1 and CDR2 from the germline V gene are SGHTA and FQGNSA. The CDR3 region has the DNA TGTGCCAGCAGCTCCACTAGGTTCGAGACCCAGTACTTC. Translated, it gives CASSSTRFETQYF. The complete variable domain, with remaining parts taken from reference TRBV7-2 and TRBJ2-5, reads GAGVSQSPSNKVTEKGKDVELRCDPISGHTALYWYRQSLGQGLEFLIYFQGNSAPDKSGLPSDRFSAERTGGSVSTLTIQRTQQEDSAVYLCASSSTRFETQYFGPGTRLLVL.

The chain recombines TRBV6-5 with TRBJ1-3; D not certain. The CDR3 totals 14 residues. Between the trimmed V and J ends, which lost 7 bases and 0 bases, there was a span of 10 bases. Germline V lookup: CDR1 MNHEY, CDR2 SVGAGI. Written as DNA, the CDR3 is TGTGCCAGCATAGGCGGATCCTCTGGAAACACCATATATTTT. It encodes CASIGGSSGNTIYF.

The V call is TRBV12-3 or TRBV12-4, the J call TRBJ1-1; no firm D call. The CDR3 extends over 11 amino acids. V lost 5 bases and J lost 9, with 10 bases in between. CDR3 nucleotides: TGTGCCAGCAGTAAATTGCGACAAGCTTTCTTT. This encodes CASSKLRQAFF.

The sample holds a few counts of this clonotype. The CDR3 loop is CASSARGSRLSYEQYF. As DNA, the CDR3 is TGTGCCAGCAGCGCCCGGGGGTCGAGGTTATCCTACGAGCAGTACTTC. The chain combines TRBV9 with TRBJ2-7; weak D call: TRBD2 (6 bases). Germline CDR1 is SGDLS and CDR2 is YYNGEE. The CDR3 is 16 residues long. V gave up 3 bases and J gave up 1 base, with 17 bases separating them.

This clonotype was observed a few times. The chain has TRBV5-1 and TRBJ1-1; the D is unclear. From germline, CDR1 is SGHRS and CDR2 YFSETQ. CDR3 size: 13 residues. The V end lost 7 bases, the J end lost 4 bases, and 14 bases lay between the germline ends. CDR3 nucleotide sequence: TGCGCCAGCGGTCCCGAGTGGAGCACTGAAGCTTTCTTT. This translates into CASGPEWSTEAFF.

The table lists this clonotype with a few counts. The chain carries TRBV30 and TRBJ2-1; 11 nucleotides line up with TRBD1. After removal of 1 base from V and 1 base from J, the junction contained 0 bases not matched to a gene. The CDR3 totals 15 residues. Germline values: CDR1 GTSNPN, CDR2 SVGIG (reference sequence). The CDR3 DNA reads as TGTGCCTGGAGTGGGGACAGGGGGTCCTACAATGAGCAGTTCTTC. Its protein product is CAWSGDRGSYNEQFF.

The chain recombines TRBV7-9 with TRBJ1-3; perhaps TRBD1 as D (5 bases). In germline, CDR1 is SEHNR, CDR2 FQNEAQ (reference sequence). With 4 bases removed from V and 4 bases from J, the gap between germline ends came to 11 bases. The CDR3 runs to 14 residues. This CDR3 is CASSSGFGGNTIYF. For the CDR3, the DNA is TGTGCCAGCAGCTCAGGGTTTGGCGGAAACACCATATATTTT.